The 21 T cell receptor beta chains in this list originate from one sample, sequenced in a study of coeliac disease. Profiled with immunoSEQ multiplex PCR; TCRdb holds only in-frame clones, not every one. This sample yields several thousand clones, of which approximately 60% are seen a single time; over 7.5% belongs to the top ten. What was sequenced was intraepithelial lymphocytes from the gut. Receptor source: a woman aged 55 to 70 with celiac disease.

This chain's CDR3 is CASRAFGGVRETQYF. In DNA, the CDR3 is TGTGCCAGCAGGGCCTTCGGGGGGGTTCGGGAGACCCAGTACTTC. V gene TRBV6-1 combines with J gene TRBJ2-5; TRBD2 agrees at 8 bases. Germline V gene sequence: CDR1 MNHNS, CDR2 SASEGT. This CDR3 contains 15 residues. Trimming took 6 bases from V and 5 from J; bases not matched to a gene: 11.

This clone is labeled medium-sized (0.01 to 0.1%). CDR3 in DNA: TGTGCCAGTGTGGGAGGGTCAAACGAGCAGTACTTC. The encoded protein is CASVGGSNEQYF. The chain recombines TRBV11-2 with TRBJ2-7; 7 nucleotides align to TRBD2. Germline CDR1 reads SGHAT; CDR2 reads FQNNGV. Trimming at V came to 9 bases and at J to 5 bases, leaving 7 bases not matched to a gene. The CDR3 contains 12 residues.

J is TRBJ2-1 and V is TRBV5-1; no reliable D call. Trimming left V 0 bases short and J 8 bases short, with 3 bases between. Germline values: CDR1 SGHRS, CDR2 YFSETQ. The CDR3 is made up of 11 amino acids. The CDR3 sequence is CASSLAYEQFF. The CDR3 DNA reads TGCGCCAGCAGCTTGGCTTATGAGCAGTTCTTC.

V and J are TRBV4-1 and TRBJ1-5; tentatively, D is TRBD1 (5 bases). Trimming shortened V by 0 bases and J by 5 bases, and 8 bases separated the two germline ends. This CDR3 contains 14 residues. Germline CDR1 MGHRA, CDR2 YSYEKL. For the CDR3, the DNA is TGCGCCAGCAGCCAAGAACCGACAGATCAGCCCCAGCATTTT. This translates into CASSQEPTDQPQHF.

V and J are TRBV5-4 and TRBJ2-3; the match to TRBD1 covers 10 bases. The CDR3 spans 15 residues. V lost 2 bases, J lost 3 bases, and 3 bases stayed unmatched. Germline assignment: CDR1 SGHNT and CDR2 YYREEE (reference sequence). The CDR3 region has the DNA TGTGCCAGCAGCTTACCGGGACAGGGGACAGATACGCAGTATTTT. Amino acids: CASSLPGQGTDTQYF.

The gene calls are TRBV9 and TRBJ2-1; 7 bases are a match to TRBD1. This CDR3 has 16 residues. The V and J ends lost 0 bases and 7 bases, in that order; junction bases with no gene match: 10. CDR1 and CDR2 from the germline V gene are SGDLS and YYNGEE. The CDR3 sequence is CASSVAFGTDTNEQFF. CDR3 bases: TGTGCCAGCAGCGTAGCCTTCGGGACAGACACTAATGAGCAGTTCTTC.

The genes are TRBV19 and TRBJ2-7, with D possibly TRBD1 on 5 matching bases. CDR1 is LNHDA and CDR2 is SQIVND in the germline V gene (reference sequence). The CDR3 contains 13 residues. Trimming pared 5 bases from V and 2 bases from J, leaving 10 bases between. The chain's CDR3 is CASSCDRPYEQYF. CDR3 in DNA: TGTGCCAGTAGTTGTGACAGACCCTACGAGCAGTACTTC.

The table lists this clone with a few counts. The chain has TRBV9 and TRBJ1-2, with 9 bases fitting TRBD1. This CDR3 is 18 amino acids long. Germline V gene data show CDR1 as SGDLS and CDR2 as YYNGEE. With 4 bases clipped from V and 5 bases from J, the junction kept 18 bases outside the gene matches. CDR3 sequence (DNA): TGTGCCAGCAGCTACAATCCCGGGACAGGGTATATGAGTTATGGCTACACCTTC. Protein product: CASSYNPGTGYMSYGYTF.

This clone was observed a handful of times. The rearrangement joins TRBV28 to TRBJ1-5; 8 nucleotides align to TRBD1. With V trimmed by 5 bases and J by 4 bases, 10 bases remained unmatched. Germline CDR1 MDHEN, CDR2 SYDVKM. This CDR3 is 16 amino acids long. CDR3 sequence reads: CASSPLTGGGNQPQHF. As DNA, the CDR3 is TGTGCCAGCAGTCCCCTCACAGGGGGTGGTAATCAGCCCCAGCATTTT.

The count of this clone is one. The chain employs TRBV7-3 and TRBJ2-2, with 11 positions matching TRBD2. J gave up 7 bases and V 5 bases, and 18 bases lay outside the gene matches. The CDR3 totals 19 residues. Germline-derived CDR1 and CDR2 are SGHTA and FQGTGA. CDR3 DNA sequence: TGTGCCAGCAGCCCGAGTCAACTAGCGGGAGCGGTTTTAGGCGGGGAGCTGTTTTTT. It is translated as CASSPSQLAGAVLGGELFF.

The chain couples TRBV28 to TRBJ1-2; tentative D call: TRBD1 (6 bases). The germline gives CDR1 MDHEN, CDR2 SYDVKM. V lost 6 bases and J 6 bases, leaving 20 bases between the germline ends. CDR3 length: 15 amino acids. This chain's CDR3 is CASSRGGAWGDGYTF. The DNA of the CDR3 is TGTGCCAGCAGCCGGGGGGGGGCGTGGGGAGATGGCTACACCTTC.

The genes are TRBV6-1 and TRBJ1-2; D is possibly TRBD1 (6 bases). V dropped 2 bases and J dropped 7 bases, with 11 bases sitting between them. Germline values: CDR1 MNHNS, CDR2 SASEGT. This CDR3 is 13 amino acids long. The CDR3 region has the DNA TGTGCCAGCAGTGAACAGGGGATAGGTGGCTACACCTTC. It translates to CASSEQGIGGYTF.

In this sample, this clone turned up a few times. The chain couples TRBV27 to TRBJ2-7, with D possibly matching TRBD1 (5 bases). CDR1 MNHEY and CDR2 SMNVEV come from the germline V gene (reference sequence). Trimming shortened V by 6 bases and J by 4 bases, and 13 bases separated the two germline ends. The CDR3 loop spans 13 amino acids. For the CDR3, the DNA is TGTGCCAGCAGCTCGAATCAGGGTTACGAGCAGTACTTC. This codes for CASSSNQGYEQYF.

The chain carries TRBV7-3 and TRBJ2-2; weak D call: TRBD1 (6 bases). The CDR3 spans 16 residues. Trimming shortened V by 1 base and J by 2 bases, and 11 bases separated the two germline ends. CDR1 is SGHTA and CDR2 is FQGTGA in the germline V gene. In DNA form, the CDR3 reads TGTGCCAGCAGCTTAATGGCAGGGGCAAACACCGGGGAGCTGTTTTTT. Protein: CASSLMAGANTGELFF. The full variable domain, with the rest looked up from reference TRBV7-3 and TRBJ2-2, is GAGVSQTPSNKVTEKGKYVELRCDPISGHTALYWYRQSLGQGPEFLIYFQGTGAADDSGLPNDRFFAVRPEGSVSTLKIQRTERGDSAVYLCASSLMAGANTGELFFGEGSRLTVL.

This chain uses TRBV5-6 with TRBJ1-1; perhaps TRBD1 as D (6 bases). Germline CDR1 is SGHDT and CDR2 is YYEEEE. The length of the CDR3 is 15 residues. Between the trimmed V and J ends, which lost 3 bases and 3 bases, there was a span of 15 bases. The CDR3 nucleotides read TGTGCCAGCAGCTGGGGCGGGGAGGGGGACACTGAAGCTTTCTTT. Protein product: CASSWGGEGDTEAFF.

The V gene is TRBV28, the J gene TRBJ2-3, with 10 bases identical to TRBD2. There are 15 residues in the CDR3. V shed 3 bases, J shed 4 bases, and the junction held 4 bases outside the gene matches. The germline V gene encodes CDR1 MDHEN and CDR2 SYDVKM. The CDR3 DNA reads TGTGCCAGCAGTTTTGGTCTAGCGGGAGCAGATACGCAGTATTTT. As protein: CASSFGLAGADTQYF.

This chain links TRBV10-2 with TRBJ1-1; D call uncertain. The CDR3 is 15 residues long. Trimming shortened V by 7 bases and J by 1 base, and 16 bases separated the two germline ends. Germline values: CDR1 WSHSY, CDR2 SAAADI. This CDR3 is CASTRGWAGNTEAFF. DNA of the CDR3: TGCGCCAGCACCCGAGGGTGGGCGGGGAACACTGAAGCTTTCTTT.

The rearrangement links TRBV4-1 to TRBJ2-5, with 9 bases lining up with TRBD1. The end of the DNA is better explained by TRBJ2-7, so the J call may be wrong. Germline V gene sequence: CDR1 MGHRA, CDR2 YSYEKL. The CDR3 is 16 residues long. The chain's CDR3 is CASSQDHRQGVYEQYF. CDR3 nucleotides: TGCGCCAGCAGCCAAGATCATCGACAGGGGGTCTACGAGCAGTACTTC.

The chain links TRBV4-1 to TRBJ2-2; D might be TRBD1 (6 bases). The CDR3 consists of 18 residues. Germline V gives CDR1 MGHRA, CDR2 YSYEKL. V shed 5 bases and J shed 5 bases, with 24 bases lying between them. The CDR3 DNA follows: TGCGCCAGCAGCAAACCGGGACATATGAATGCTGGTACCGGGGAGCTGTTTTTT. Amino acids: CASSKPGHMNAGTGELFF.

This clone was observed a few times. The chain has TRBV5-1 and TRBJ2-7, with 10 bases lining up with TRBD2. CDR1 SGHRS and CDR2 YFSETQ come from the germline V gene. The ends lost 3 bases at V and 4 bases at J; junction bases unmatched: 10. There are 16 residues in the CDR3. The chain's CDR3 is CASSSLTSGAGYEQYF. The CDR3 bases are TGCGCCAGCAGCTCGCTTACTAGCGGGGCGGGTTACGAGCAGTACTTC.

In this sample, this clone is medium-sized. The J gene is TRBJ2-1, the V gene TRBV9; TRBD2 aligns across 8 bases. Germline CDR1 SGDLS, CDR2 YYNGEE. With V trimmed by 4 bases and J by 8 bases, 11 bases remained unmatched. The CDR3 loop spans 15 amino acids. CDR3 region: CASSIAGSLGDEQFF. The CDR3 DNA is TGTGCCAGCAGCATAGCGGGATCCCTCGGGGATGAGCAGTTCTTC.